This T cell receptor beta chain derives from a study of T cell responses to AZD1222 COVID-19 vaccine. The CDR3 covers 17 residues. Germline V lookup: CDR1 SGHTA, CDR2 FQGNSA. The V gene lost 3 bases and the J gene lost 0 bases, with 14 bases spanning the gap. About this clone itself: Its antigen is unidentified.

Findings of the study overall: There were mostly white British donors and more females than males, and clonal diversity was possibly underestimated.

The method was immunoSEQ multiplex PCR; TCRdb's version includes in-frame clones alone and lacks a portion of them. The sample consists of around 150,000 clones, less than 95% of them appearing once. V usage is TRBV7-2 and J usage is TRBJ1-4; D unclear. The receptor comes from an adult who received the AZD1222 COVID-19 vaccine. The sample consisted of peripheral blood, taken 28 days after the second AZD1222 dose. The CDR3 sequence: CASSFRGRSATNEKLFF. DNA for the CDR3: TGTGCCAGCAGCTTTCGTGGCAGATCCGCAACTAATGAAAAACTGTTTTTT.